Presented here are 28 T cell receptor beta chains from one specimen sequenced in a study of cytomegalovirus exposure and HLA in healthy donors. The PCR contained 60 Vbeta and 13 Jbeta primers. Libraries were prepared by immunoSEQ multiplex PCR; TCRdb keeps only in-frame clonotypes and omits some of them. The sample holds over 85,000 clones, 65% to 75% seen once. Sequencing input: PBMCs. The receptors were gathered from a young man in good health and CMV-seronegative.

The chain links TRBV6-4 to TRBJ2-3; D gene ambiguous. Germline CDR1 MRHNA, CDR2 SNTAGT. This CDR3 region has 15 residues. The V end lost 3 bases, the J end lost 1 base, and 11 bases lay between the germline ends. CDR3 amino acids: CASSDTAVGTDTQYF. The CDR3 DNA is TGTGCCAGCAGTGATACAGCTGTTGGCACAGATACGCAGTATTTT.

The chain uses TRBV29-1 and TRBJ2-7, with a possible D match to TRBD2 (6 bases). The CDR3 loop spans 15 amino acids. V shed 6 bases and J shed 2 bases, with 20 bases lying between them. CDR1 is SQVTM and CDR2 is ANQGSEA in the germline V gene. Written as DNA, the CDR3 is TGCAGCGTCCTCGGGGGAAGACACCTAGCCTACGAGCAGTACTTC. Translated, it gives CSVLGGRHLAYEQYF.

The V call is TRBV6-5, the J call TRBJ1-5; no reliable D call. This CDR3 has 15 residues. Germline V gives CDR1 MNHEY, CDR2 SVGAGI. V lost 2 bases and J 7 bases, leaving 15 bases between the germline ends. The CDR3 DNA reads TGTGCCAGCAGTTACGGTGGAGTAGGAACCCAGCCCCAGCATTTT. Its translation: CASSYGGVGTQPQHF.

The chain carries TRBV6-5 and TRBJ2-1; 11 bases fit TRBD2. J gave up 4 bases and V 8 bases, and 7 bases lay outside the gene matches. CDR1 is MNHEY, CDR2 SVGAGI, per germline. The CDR3 extends over 15 amino acids. CDR3 coding DNA: TGTGCCAGCGGCACCACTAGCGGGGGTTACAATGAGCAGTTCTTC. Residues: CASGTTSGGYNEQFF.

The chain employs TRBV5-1 and TRBJ1-2, with D unresolved. Trimming took off 0 bases at V and 4 bases at J, with 7 bases between the two ends. From germline, CDR1 is SGHRS and CDR2 YFSETQ. The CDR3 consists of 13 residues. The CDR3 sequence is CASSLEAVYGYTF. The CDR3 bases are TGCGCCAGCAGCTTGGAAGCCGTCTATGGCTACACCTTC.

The CDR3 DNA follows: TGTGCCAGTAGTACAACCTTGGGACAGGGACGGTACGAGCAGTACTTC. This codes for CASSTTLGQGRYEQYF. The chain links TRBV19 to TRBJ2-7, with TRBD1 identical over 9 bases. The ends lost 4 bases at V and 4 bases at J; junction bases unmatched: 11. The CDR3 is made up of 16 amino acids. CDR1 is LNHDA and CDR2 is SQIVND in the germline V gene (reference sequence).

V is TRBV6-5 and J is TRBJ2-3; D is possibly TRBD2 (5 bases). Trimming removed 6 bases from V and 5 bases from J, with 18 bases in between. The length of the CDR3 is 15 residues. Per germline, CDR1 MNHEY and CDR2 SVGAGI. Written as DNA, the CDR3 is TGTGCCAGCAGCCGATCCGGGGAAGTGAGAGATACGCAGTATTTT. Translating gives CASSRSGEVRDTQYF.

The J gene is TRBJ1-1, the V gene TRBV5-1; D may be TRBD1 (5 bases). V was clipped by 3 bases and J by 1 base, with 13 bases between them. Per the germline V gene, CDR1 is SGHRS and CDR2 is YFSETQ. This CDR3 is built from 15 residues. CDR3 DNA sequence: TGCGCCAGCAGCTCCGGGGGGAGGAAGAACACTGAAGCTTTCTTT. As protein: CASSSGGRKNTEAFF.

The rearrangement joins TRBV27 to TRBJ1-5; 9 bases map to TRBD1. Trimming cost V 6 bases and J 5 bases; bases outside gene matches: 2. Germline V gene sequence: CDR1 MNHEY, CDR2 SMNVEV (reference sequence). The CDR3 spans 13 residues. The CDR3, as DNA: TGTGCCAGCAGCGACAGGGGGGATCAGCCCCAGCATTTT. This gives the protein CASSDRGDQPQHF.

The chain uses TRBV29-1 and TRBJ2-2; D might be TRBD2 (6 bases). Looked up from germline, CDR1 is SQVTM and CDR2 is ANQGSEA. With 0 bases removed from V and 4 bases from J, the gap between germline ends came to 12 bases. The CDR3 length is 15 residues. The CDR3 nucleotides read TGCAGCGTTGAAGACACGAGGCGGGGCACCGGGGAGCTGTTTTTT. It translates to CSVEDTRRGTGELFF.

The chain recombines TRBV29-1 with TRBJ1-1; a possible D gene is TRBD1 (5 bases). The CDR3 totals 12 residues. CDR1 and CDR2 (germline): SQVTM, ANQGSEA. This CDR3 is CSGAAENTEAFF. In DNA form, the CDR3 reads TGCAGTGGGGCGGCGGAGAACACTGAAGCTTTCTTT.

This clone was seen just once. V and J are TRBV28 and TRBJ2-3; D is ambiguous. This CDR3 spans 12 amino acids. Germline CDR1 reads MDHEN; CDR2 reads SYDVKM. This CDR3 is CVSAIGSDTQYF. The CDR3 DNA reads TGTGTGAGCGCCATTGGTAGCGATACGCAGTATTTT.

The chain carries TRBV4-3 and TRBJ2-3; maybe TRBD2 (6 bases). Germline assignment: CDR1 LGHNA and CDR2 YSLEER. Trimming left V 1 base short and J 6 bases short, with 14 bases between. This CDR3 spans 15 amino acids. CDR3 region: CASSQGRNRGDTQYF. The CDR3 nucleotides are TGCGCCAGCAGCCAAGGGCGAAATCGGGGGGATACGCAGTATTTT.

This clone was found once. The chain links TRBV2 to TRBJ2-1; 14 nucleotides match TRBD2. This CDR3 comprises 16 residues. CDR1 and CDR2 (germline): SNHLY, FYNNEI. The trim removed 6 bases at V and 8 bases at J, leaving 9 bases unmatched. CDR3 sequence (DNA): TGTGCCAGCAGGTCCTCGACTAGCGGGGGGGCGTATGAGCAGTTCTTC. Residues: CASRSSTSGGAYEQFF.

The V call is TRBV5-1, the J call TRBJ1-6; no firm D call. CDR3 length equals 15 residues. Trimming shortened V by 1 base and J by 4 bases, and 9 bases separated the two germline ends. Germline V gene data show CDR1 as SGHRS and CDR2 as YFSETQ. The CDR3, as DNA: TGCGCCAGCAGCTTGCAGGAGGGATATAATTCACCCCTCCACTTT. This gives the protein CASSLQEGYNSPLHF.

This clone was detected once. The chain recombines TRBV19 with TRBJ2-7; 8 nucleotides line up with TRBD1. Germline V gene data show CDR1 as LNHDA and CDR2 as SQIVND (reference sequence). The CDR3 is 14 amino acids. V was pared by 5 bases and J by 4 bases, with 7 bases of the junction left unmatched. The CDR3 sequence is CASSPGQGEYEQYF. In DNA form, the CDR3 reads TGTGCCAGTAGTCCCGGACAGGGCGAGTACGAGCAGTACTTC.

A few counts support this clone. The chain joins TRBV4-1 to TRBJ1-1; D might be TRBD1 (5 bases). In germline, CDR1 is MGHRA, CDR2 YSYEKL. V gave up 1 base and J gave up 1 base, with 10 bases separating them. The CDR3 spans 15 residues. CDR3 residues: CASSQASGANTEAFF. The CDR3 nucleotides read TGCGCCAGCAGCCAAGCCAGCGGGGCGAACACTGAAGCTTTCTTT.

The chain has TRBV6-5 and TRBJ2-3; D is uncertain. V was trimmed by 4 bases and J by 4 bases, leaving 9 bases between them. This CDR3 has 13 residues. Germline CDR1 MNHEY, CDR2 SVGAGI. The CDR3 reads CASSSIGSDTQYF. The CDR3 coding sequence is TGTGCCAGCAGTTCCATCGGGTCAGATACGCAGTATTTT.

This sequence joins TRBV5-4 and TRBJ2-5; the match to TRBD2 covers 9 bases. Looked up from germline, CDR1 is SGHNT and CDR2 is YYREEE (reference sequence). V shed 0 bases, J shed 2 bases, and the junction held 5 bases outside the gene matches. The CDR3 runs to 16 residues. The CDR3 sequence is CASSLGLADSQETQYF. The CDR3 DNA follows: TGTGCCAGCAGCTTGGGACTAGCGGACTCTCAAGAGACCCAGTACTTC. Combining the CDR3 with reference TRBV5-4 and TRBJ2-5 gives the whole variable domain ETGVTQSPTHLIKTRGQQVTLRCSSQSGHNTVSWYQQALGQGPQFIFQYYREEENGRGNFPPRFSGLQFPNYSSELNVNALELDDSALYLCASSLGLADSQETQYFGPGTRLLVL.

This clone occurred a few times. The chain is built from TRBV15 and TRBJ2-3; D possibly corresponds to TRBD2 (6 bases). Germline V gene lookup returns CDR1 LNHNV and CDR2 YYDKDF (reference sequence). The CDR3 covers 13 residues. V was pared by 4 bases and J by 4 bases, with 9 bases between. The CDR3 sequence is CATSTGSADTQYF. The DNA for the CDR3 is TGTGCCACCAGCACCGGGAGTGCAGATACGCAGTATTTT.

This rearrangement joins TRBV30 to TRBJ1-1; 9 bases fit TRBD1. CDR1 is GTSNPN and CDR2 is SVGIG in the germline V gene (reference sequence). The V segment lost 2 bases and the J segment 4 bases; nucleotides outside the gene matches: 8. This CDR3 is built from 15 residues. CDR3 in DNA: TGTGCCTGGAGTTATAAACAGGGGGCGGTCACTGAAGCTTTCTTT. It encodes CAWSYKQGAVTEAFF.

The chain links TRBV7-2 to TRBJ1-4; D may be TRBD1 (5 bases). CDR3 length: 11 amino acids. Trimming removed 5 bases from V and 13 bases from J, with 11 bases in between. Germline V gene lookup returns CDR1 SGHTA and CDR2 FQGNSA. CDR3 region: CASSAEGLLFF. Here the CDR3 DNA reads TGTGCCAGCAGCGCGGAGGGGCTACTGTTTTTT.

The gene calls are TRBV18 and TRBJ2-7; 8 positions agree with TRBD1. V lost 3 bases and J lost 5; bases outside the gene matches: 6. The CDR3 totals 14 residues. Germline values: CDR1 KGHSH, CDR2 LQKENI. The chain's CDR3 is CASSPTDRVNEQYF. The CDR3 region has the DNA TGTGCCAGCTCACCGACGGACAGGGTAAACGAGCAGTACTTC.

This chain uses TRBV28 with TRBJ2-2; 12 nucleotides agree with TRBD2. Trimming removed 9 bases from V and 1 base from J; junction bases left unmatched: 15. This CDR3 comprises 19 residues. Germline V gene data show CDR1 as MDHEN and CDR2 as SYDVKM. In nucleotides, the CDR3 is TGTGCCAGTACCAAATGGTCACTAGCGGGAGGTCGGAACACCGGGGAGCTGTTTTTT. Translated: CASTKWSLAGGRNTGELFF.

This chain's CDR3 is CASSRGQGVLRTEAFF. The CDR3 DNA reads TGTGCCAGTAGTAGAGGACAGGGGGTCCTTAGAACTGAAGCTTTCTTT. The V and J genes are TRBV19 and TRBJ1-1; 10 bases are shared with TRBD1. The J segment lost 5 bases and the V segment lost 4 bases, leaving 10 bases of the junction unmatched. CDR1 is LNHDA and CDR2 is SQIVND in the germline V gene (reference sequence). CDR3 length: 16 residues.

This chain uses TRBV12-5 with TRBJ2-3, with 9 bases identical to TRBD1. CDR1 LGHNT and CDR2 FRNRAP come from the germline V gene. The CDR3 runs to 14 residues. The V segment lost 6 bases and the J segment 6 bases; nucleotides outside the gene matches: 7. CDR3: CASGSGQGYDTQYF. DNA of the CDR3: TGTGCTAGTGGGTCCGGACAGGGGTACGATACGCAGTATTTT.

This rearrangement joins TRBV6-6 to TRBJ1-6, with D possibly matching TRBD1 (5 bases). CDR1 and CDR2 from the germline V gene are MNHNY and SVGAGI (reference sequence). The CDR3 loop spans 16 amino acids. The V gene lost 6 bases and the J gene lost 4 bases, with 16 bases spanning the gap. CDR3 amino acids: CASRGGGQGYNSPLHF. In DNA form, the CDR3 reads TGTGCCAGCAGGGGTGGAGGGCAGGGATATAATTCACCCCTCCACTTT.

The chain joins TRBV28 to TRBJ2-2; 10 bases agree with TRBD1. Germline assignment: CDR1 MDHEN and CDR2 SYDVKM. CDR3 length equals 19 residues. J was trimmed by 0 bases and V by 7 bases; bases with no gene match: 14. CDR3 in DNA: TGTGCCAGCAATAACCCTAATCCGACAGGGGGCGCGAACACCGGGGAGCTGTTTTTT. The encoded protein is CASNNPNPTGGANTGELFF.